A single sample gave rise to the 16 T cell receptor beta chains below, sequenced in a study of blood T cell repertoires in COVID-19. Sequencing used immunoSEQ multiplex PCR; TCRdb keeps in-frame clones, though not all of them. The table includes about 50,000 clones, about 82% detected once. Sequencing was performed on peripheral blood. Source of these receptors: a human donor in a cohort sampled during active COVID-19.

V gene TRBV29-1 combines with J gene TRBJ1-2; D remains ambiguous. The V end was cut by 3 bases, the J end by 0 bases, with 8 bases between. The CDR3 is 13 residues long. CDR1 and CDR2 from the germline V gene are SQVTM and ANQGSEA. The CDR3 reads CSVEVTTNYGYTF. The CDR3 DNA sequence: TGCAGCGTTGAGGTGACTACTAACTATGGCTACACCTTC.

This clone was detected only once. The V gene is TRBV13, the J gene TRBJ1-2, with no clear D. Germline CDR1 PRHDT, CDR2 FYEKMQ (reference sequence). CDR3 length: 14 amino acids. Trimming took 3 bases from V and 5 from J, leaving 13 bases between them. The CDR3 sequence: CASSFGQQVYGYTF. CDR3 sequence (DNA): TGTGCCAGCAGCTTCGGCCAGCAGGTTTATGGCTACACCTTC.

The chain uses TRBV5-4 and TRBJ2-7, with 13 bases lining up with TRBD2. Looked up from germline, CDR1 is SGHNT and CDR2 is YYREEE (reference sequence). The CDR3 totals 15 residues. The trim removed 4 bases at V and 4 bases at J, leaving 5 bases unmatched. This CDR3 is CASSTGLAGAYEQYF. CDR3 coding DNA: TGTGCCAGCAGCACAGGACTAGCGGGAGCTTACGAGCAGTACTTC.

The chain carries TRBV7-6 and TRBJ2-7; D is uncertain. The V gene lost 1 base and the J gene lost 9 bases, with 19 bases spanning the gap. Per germline, CDR1 SGHVS and CDR2 FNYEAQ. CDR3 size: 15 residues. This chain's CDR3 is CASSLVRSGIRGQYF. CDR3 nucleotide sequence: TGTGCCAGCAGCTTAGTTCGGTCGGGTATACGAGGGCAGTACTTC.

This chain's CDR3 is CASSLVGLSTDTQYF. The CDR3 DNA reads as TGTGCCAGCAGCTTAGTTGGCCTCAGCACAGATACGCAGTATTTT. The chain links TRBV7-2 to TRBJ2-3, with D uncertain. Trimming pared 1 base from V and 0 bases from J, leaving 8 bases between. The V gene's germline CDR1 is SGHTA and CDR2 FQGNSA. This CDR3 spans 15 amino acids.

The chain carries TRBV6-4 and TRBJ2-5; a possible D gene is TRBD2 (6 bases). Germline CDR1 MRHNA, CDR2 SNTAGT. V was cut by 2 bases and J by 5 bases, with 15 bases left in between. The CDR3 loop spans 15 amino acids. The CDR3 bases are TGTGCCAGCAGTGACGTTCCGGGAGAGATGGAGACCCAGTACTTC. As protein: CASSDVPGEMETQYF.

This clone was counted once. The rearrangement links TRBV5-1 to TRBJ1-2; weak D call: TRBD1 (5 bases). The ends were cut back, 0 bases at V and 4 bases at J, with 13 bases in the middle. This CDR3 spans 15 amino acids. The germline V gene encodes CDR1 SGHRS and CDR2 YFSETQ. Here the CDR3 DNA reads TGCGCCAGCAGCTTGGAAGGGGCCCCCGGCTATGGCTACACCTTC. This encodes CASSLEGAPGYGYTF.

This clone has a single count. This chain links TRBV5-4 with TRBJ2-1, with 7 bases that match TRBD2. CDR1 and CDR2 (germline): SGHNT, YYREEE (reference sequence). V shed 4 bases, J shed 2 bases, and the junction held 9 bases outside the gene matches. The CDR3 totals 16 residues. DNA for the CDR3: TGTGCCAGCAGCCCCTCGGGGGGAACGGCCTACAATGAGCAGTTCTTC. Translating it yields CASSPSGGTAYNEQFF.

This clone was found once. V and J are TRBV4-1 and TRBJ1-5, with D maybe TRBD1 (5 bases). V was cut by 0 bases and J by 2 bases, with 8 bases left in between. The CDR3 sequence is 15 residues long. The germline CDR1 and CDR2 sequences are MGHRA and YSYEKL. The CDR3 coding sequence is TGCGCCAGCAGCCAAGACAGGGAGGGCAATCAGCCCCAGCATTTT. As protein: CASSQDREGNQPQHF.

This clone was counted a few times. This rearrangement joins TRBV5-6 to TRBJ2-1; D is unclear. There are 17 residues in the CDR3. CDR1 is SGHDT and CDR2 is YYEEEE in the germline V gene. V was pared by 3 bases and J by 10 bases, with 26 bases between. As DNA, the CDR3 is TGTGCCAGCAGCTCCATAACCCGGCGGCAAGTGTCCGGGGAGCAGTTCTTC. This sequence encodes CASSSITRRQVSGEQFF.

This chain uses TRBV18 with TRBJ1-2; the match to TRBD1 covers 12 bases. V lost 6 bases to trimming and J lost 8 bases; unmatched junction nucleotides: 10. The germline V gene encodes CDR1 KGHSH and CDR2 LQKENI. The CDR3 covers 15 residues. CDR3 nucleotide sequence: TGTGCCAGCTCCCCCGGGACAGGGGGCGATGGAGGCTACACCTTC. Translating it yields CASSPGTGGDGGYTF.

V gene TRBV6-1 combines with J gene TRBJ2-3; 11 nucleotides agree with TRBD2. The CDR3 has 17 amino acids. V was clipped by 3 bases and J by 2 bases; unmatched bases: 7. Germline CDR1 is MNHNS and CDR2 is SASEGT. The chain's CDR3 is CASSDILAGGVTDTQYF. CDR3 nucleotide sequence: TGTGCCAGCAGTGATATATTAGCGGGAGGGGTCACAGATACGCAGTATTTT.

The chain joins TRBV18 to TRBJ1-5; D gene ambiguous. V lost 1 base and J 5 bases, leaving 9 bases between the germline ends. This CDR3 is built from 14 residues. The germline V gene has CDR1 KGHSH and CDR2 LQKENI. The CDR3 DNA reads TGTGCCAGCTCACCACAGGGAGGCGATCAGCCCCAGCATTTT. Translating gives CASSPQGGDQPQHF.

The chain employs TRBV5-1 and TRBJ2-2; 8 bases match TRBD1. The CDR3 loop spans 14 amino acids. Germline CDR1 and CDR2: SGHRS and YFSETQ. V shed 4 bases, J shed 7 bases, and the junction held 6 bases outside the gene matches. CDR3 sequence reads: CASSRIQGVGELFF. The CDR3 DNA is TGCGCCAGCAGCAGAATACAGGGGGTCGGGGAGCTGTTTTTT.

The chain carries TRBV6-6 and TRBJ1-2; 10 nucleotides match TRBD1. CDR1 is MNHNY and CDR2 is SVGAGI in the germline V gene (reference sequence). The CDR3 runs to 16 residues. V dropped 7 bases and J dropped 2; count of bases not matched to a gene: 10. The CDR3 loop reads CASTLLPGQGNYGYTF. The CDR3 nucleotides are TGTGCCAGCACCCTTTTGCCGGGACAGGGGAACTATGGCTACACCTTC.

The V call is TRBV11-2, the J call TRBJ2-1, with D maybe TRBD2 (5 bases). This CDR3 comprises 15 residues. Trimming left V 0 bases short and J 0 bases short, with 6 bases between. The germline gives CDR1 SGHAT, CDR2 FQNNGV. The CDR3 here is CASSLDGSSYNEQFF. Written as DNA, the CDR3 is TGTGCCAGCAGCTTAGATGGGAGCTCCTACAATGAGCAGTTCTTC.